A selection of T cell receptor beta chains follows, all from one sample in a study of cytomegalovirus exposure and HLA in healthy donors. Generated by immunoSEQ multiplex PCR, the TCRdb table keeps only in-frame clones and is missing some. The table records some 220,000 clones, approximately 84% of them present only once. The sample consisted of PBMCs. These receptors originate from a girl aged 2 to 10 in good health and CMV-seronegative. Both conserved end residues are part of each CDR3. D genes are given only for firm matches. Rows may omit the clone size; those that give it use once, few, many or a size class.

CDR3 DNA | CDR3 protein | V gene | D gene | clone size | J gene
TGTGCCAGTAGTATTCGGAATCAGCCCCAGCATTTT | CASSIRNQPQHF | TRBV19 | NA | NA | TRBJ1-5
TGTGCCAGCAGCCCATGGAGCACTGAAGCTTTCTTT | CASSPWSTEAFF | TRBV2 | NA | NA | TRBJ1-1
TGTGCCAGCAGCCAACCAGGGGCACCTAATGAAAAACTGTTTTTT | CASSQPGAPNEKLFF | TRBV7-9 | NA | NA | TRBJ1-4
TGTGCCAGCAGCGATAGCGGCCTATTTTACGAGCAGTACTTC | CASSDSGLFYEQYF | TRBV7-6 | NA | NA | TRBJ2-7
TGCGCCAGCAGCCAAATCAGGGGTGGAACTAATGAAAAACTGTTTTTT | CASSQIRGGTNEKLFF | TRBV4-1 | NA | NA | TRBJ1-4
TGTGCCAGCAGAACACTAGCGGCCGGGGAGCTGTTTTTT | CASRTLAAGELFF | TRBV6-5 | TRBD2 | NA | TRBJ2-2
TGTGCCAGCAGCGGCACAGGCGTCGAGCAGTACTTC | CASSGTGVEQYF | TRBV6-5 | NA | NA | TRBJ2-7
TGTGCCAGCAGCTACGGGGGATTCTATGGCTACACCTTC | CASSYGGFYGYTF | TRBV5-6 | NA | NA | TRBJ1-2
TGTGCCAGCAGTTACTCCGGGGTAGCGGGAGTGAATGAGCAGTTCTTC | CASSYSGVAGVNEQFF | TRBV6-5 | TRBD2 | NA | TRBJ2-1
TGTGCCAGCAGCGTCCCGGACAGACTACTTCCAACTAATGAAAAACTGTTTTTT | CASSVPDRLLPTNEKLFF | TRBV9 | NA | NA | TRBJ1-4
TGTGCCAGCAGCCCCTACAGGGCAGTCACTGAAGCTTTCTTT | CASSPYRAVTEAFF | TRBV7-9 | NA | NA | TRBJ1-1
TGTGCCAGCAGCTCTCCCGGACAAAGGGAAAAACTGTTTTTT | CASSSPGQREKLFF | TRBV7-9 | NA | NA | TRBJ1-4
TGTGCCAGCACTCCAGACCCCAGCGGGAGAGATACGCAGTATTTT | CASTPDPSGRDTQYF | TRBV6-1 | TRBD2 | NA | TRBJ2-3
TGTGCCACCAGCAGAGATAGCAGGGGAGCGGGGAGCTACGAGCAGTACTTC | CATSRDSRGAGSYEQYF | TRBV15 | NA | NA | TRBJ2-7
TGCAGCGTGGCAAGTGGGAACACTGAAGCTTTCTTT | CSVASGNTEAFF | TRBV29-1 | NA | NA | TRBJ1-1
TGTGCCTGGAGGGGACCCACGGGACTCTACGAGCAGTACTTC | CAWRGPTGLYEQYF | TRBV30 | NA | NA | TRBJ2-7
TGCAGCGTTCTGGTCAGTAACACTGAAGCTTTCTTT | CSVLVSNTEAFF | TRBV29-1 | NA | NA | TRBJ1-1
TGTGCCAGCAGTCGGGGGGGGTCCTCCTCCTACGAGCAGTACTTC | CASSRGGSSSYEQYF | TRBV27 | TRBD2 | few | TRBJ2-7
TGCGCAAACAGGGGCGGATATGGCTACACCTTC | CANRGGYGYTF | TRBV20-1 | TRBD1 | NA | TRBJ1-2
TGTGCCAGCAGTGAAGGTGTCGGACGCACTAGCCTCCTCGAGCAGTACTTC | CASSEGVGRTSLLEQYF | TRBV6-1 | NA | NA | TRBJ2-7
TGTGCCAGCAGTTTCCCTCTAGCGGGCCGCTACGAGCAGTACTTC | CASSFPLAGRYEQYF | TRBV28 | TRBD2 | NA | TRBJ2-7
TGTGCCAGTAGTATTGGGACAGGGAAGAACACTGAAGCTTTCTTT | CASSIGTGKNTEAFF | TRBV19 | TRBD1 | NA | TRBJ1-1
TGCGCCAGCCGCCTAGCGGGGGGGGCCAGGACCCAGTACTTC | CASRLAGGARTQYF | TRBV5-1 | TRBD2 | NA | TRBJ2-5